Each of the 3 T cell receptor beta chains below was sequenced from the same sample in a study of cytomegalovirus exposure and HLA in healthy donors. PCR employed 60 Vbeta and 13 Jbeta primers. Sequencing used immunoSEQ multiplex PCR; TCRdb keeps in-frame clones, though not all of them. Of approximately 210,000 clones listed, around 87% are singletons. The sequenced material came from PBMCs. These receptor sequences come from a man aged 30-40 years in good health and CMV-seronegative.

CDR3 bases: TGTGCCAGCAGCTGGCCTAGCACAGATACGCAGTATTTT. Its protein is CASSWPSTDTQYF. V is TRBV7-2 and J is TRBJ2-3; no clear D gene. The length of the CDR3 is 13 residues. Trimming removed 4 bases from V and 0 bases from J, with 5 bases in between. CDR1 and CDR2 (germline): SGHTA, FQGNSA.

The chain combines TRBV15 with TRBJ1-6; D call uncertain. The CDR3 is 12 residues long. Germline V gives CDR1 LNHNV, CDR2 YYDKDF (reference sequence). V was trimmed by 5 bases and J by 9 bases, leaving 8 bases between them. DNA for the CDR3: TGTGCCACCAGCGGGCGGGTTTCACCCCTCCACTTT. Amino acid sequence: CATSGRVSPLHF.

CDR3 sequence (DNA): TGTGCCTGGACTCATTTAGGAGACAGGGGGTCCTATGGCTACACCTTC. Its protein product is CAWTHLGDRGSYGYTF. The rearrangement joins TRBV30 to TRBJ1-2, with 9 bases lining up with TRBD1. Germline CDR1 reads GTSNPN; CDR2 reads SVGIG (reference sequence). The CDR3 runs 16 residues. V lost 4 bases to trimming and J lost 4 bases; unmatched junction nucleotides: 13.